This TCR beta chain derives from a study of cytomegalovirus exposure and HLA in healthy donors. Researchers ran the PCR with 60 Vbeta and 13 Jbeta primers. Clones were sequenced by immunoSEQ multiplex PCR, and TCRdb holds only the in-frame ones, with some missing. The sample has 98,000 or so clones; around four fifths are singletons. Donors counted as nominally healthy when sampled, yet unrecorded immune exposures were likely. The CDR3 is made up of 15 amino acids. The V gene lost 5 bases and the J gene lost 4 bases, with 15 bases spanning the gap. CDR1 is SGHVS, CDR2 FNYEAQ, per germline. The sample consisted of PBMCs. This chain links TRBV7-6 with TRBJ1-3, with D unclear. The TCR originated in a middle-aged woman in good health and CMV-seronegative. This CDR3 reads CASSQVEGYGNTIYF. In DNA, the CDR3 is TGTGCCAGCAGCCAGGTTGAGGGCTACGGAAACACCATATATTTT.